This is a list of T cell receptor beta chains from one sample in a study of shared clonotypes between healthy human individuals. TCRdb's table, derived via immunoSEQ multiplex PCR, lists solely in-frame clones and lacks some. The sample records approximately 710,000 clones, 90% being singletons. The material sequenced was memory CD8+ T cells from PBMCs. The receptors originated from a man aged 18 to 29 in good health. Some clones in this sample may be carry-over from other donors' samples. Both conserved end residues are part of each CDR3.

V gene: TRBV6-6
CDR3 protein: CASSYGAARETQYF

V gene: TRBV5-1
CDR3 protein: CASQILAGGHEQFF

V gene: TRBV9
CDR3 protein: CASSALAGETGELFF

V gene: TRBV4-1
CDR3 protein: CASSQVSGSKYEQFF

V gene: TRBV11-3
CDR3 protein: CASSYIQGSYNEQFF

V gene: TRBV2
CDR3 protein: CASLYGGGEQYF

V gene: TRBV9
CDR3 protein: CASSPGQGLAEAFF

V gene: TRBV5-1
CDR3 protein: CASRAGTGSSYEQYF

V gene: TRBV4-2
CDR3 protein: CASSQVLGGWPEAFF

V gene: TRBV29-1
CDR3 protein: CSVDRGRGSNEQFF

V gene: TRBV9
CDR3 protein: CASSVAIQVREGGTDTQYF

V gene: TRBV7-2
CDR3 protein: CASSLVSAGAGELFF

V gene: TRBV9
CDR3 protein: CASSVARTLLAGGPNEQFF

V gene: TRBV7-8
CDR3 protein: CASSPLGRQDTEAFF

V gene: TRBV25-1
CDR3 protein: CASTHGYGYTF

V gene: TRBV27
CDR3 protein: CASSLEGGRQPQHF

V gene: TRBV5-5
CDR3 protein: CASTPTSVDEQFF

V gene: TRBV6-1
CDR3 protein: CASSGPANYGYTF

V gene: TRBV5-4
CDR3 protein: CASSFQWGQDGYTF

V gene: TRBV7-8
CDR3 protein: CASSLGTGSYEQYF

V gene: TRBV25-1
CDR3 protein: CASSEEGGYTEAFF

V gene: TRBV30
CDR3 protein: CAWAPGGPGEQFF

V gene: TRBV7-9
CDR3 protein: CASSWGTDYSNQPQHF

V gene: TRBV7-9
CDR3 protein: CASSFDREGQEKNTEAFF

V gene: TRBV7-2
CDR3 protein: CASSLAGTRRENIQYF

V gene: TRBV27
CDR3 protein: CASKQETPYNEQFF

V gene: TRBV5-5
CDR3 protein: CASSPSAGEGDTQYF

V gene: TRBV10-3
CDR3 protein: CAISRLAGAGETQYF

V gene: TRBV19
CDR3 protein: CASSSDRGLNNQPQHF

V gene: TRBV9
CDR3 protein: CASSVEASGSREQYF

V gene: TRBV28
CDR3 protein: CASSLLINQPQHF

V gene: TRBV15
CDR3 protein: CATSRVASSTDTQYF

V gene: TRBV27
CDR3 protein: CASSHTGGYEQYF

V gene: TRBV5-6
CDR3 protein: CASSLGRGSEAFF

V gene: TRBV11-2
CDR3 protein: CASSPGEPDGWNEQFF

V gene: TRBV29-1
CDR3 protein: CSVEGPRVGELFF

V gene: TRBV5-1
CDR3 protein: CASSLEGTGGEGYTF

V gene: TRBV19
CDR3 protein: CASSIWGQATGELFF

V gene: TRBV5-1
CDR3 protein: CASSSWTDSGAEAFF

V gene: TRBV27
CDR3 protein: CASSLSQGVGLAKNIQYF